This T cell receptor beta chain is from a study of T cell changes during pregnancy in multiple sclerosis. There are 14 residues in the CDR3. J lost 8 bases, V lost 2 bases, and 1 base had no gene match. From germline, CDR1 is SNHLY and CDR2 FYNNEI. Clones were sequenced by immunoSEQ multiplex PCR, and TCRdb holds only the in-frame ones, with some missing. The table shows 15,000 to 25,000 clones, with about 88% occurring only once. The material sequenced was CD8+ T cells from peripheral blood mononuclear cells, taken after pregnancy. The rearrangement joins TRBV2 to TRBJ2-1; the match to TRBD2 covers 12 bases. This receptor was identified in a female donor in good health, enrolled as a control in a pregnancy study. CDR3 DNA sequence: TGTGCCAGCAGTGAACTAGCGGGGGGGCATGAGCAGTTCTTC. It encodes CASSELAGGHEQFF. Drawing the rest from reference TRBV2 and TRBJ2-1, the complete variable domain is EPEVTQTPSHQVTQMGQEVILRCVPISNHLYFYWYRQILGQKVEFLVSFYNNEISEKSEIFDDQFSVERPDGSNFTLKIRSTKLEDSAMYFCASSELAGGHEQFFGPGTRLTVL.